What follows are 29 T cell receptor beta chains derived from one specimen sequenced in a study of T cells in Graves' hyperthyroidism and ophthalmopathy. The investigators amplified TCR beta CDR3 regions from RNA transcripts. A first-round RT-PCR of the TCR CDR3 used the HTBI primer set. TCRdb independently ran MiXCR on the multiplex PCR reads; one entry per CDR3 protein. In the table there are about 250,000 distinct CDR3 sequences, 20% to 25% of which are singletons. Sample: blood. The origin of the receptors is a man aged 25 to 40 with Graves' ophthalmopathy.

The rearrangement joins TRBV5-1 to TRBJ2-2; weak D call: TRBD1 (6 bases). The CDR3 contains 13 residues. Per germline, CDR1 SGHRS and CDR2 YFSETQ. V lost 5 bases and J lost 7, with 12 bases in between. The CDR3 is CASRSQGIGELFF. In nucleotides, the CDR3 is TGCGCCAGCAGATCCCAGGGGATCGGGGAGCTGTTTTTT.

This clonotype was detected many times. J is TRBJ2-3 and V is TRBV11-2; 9 nucleotides agree with TRBD2. CDR3 length equals 15 residues. The germline V gene encodes CDR1 SGHAT and CDR2 FQNNGV. With 4 bases clipped from V and 5 bases from J, the junction kept 7 bases outside the gene matches. The CDR3 DNA is TGTGCCAGCAGCTGGAGTAGCGGGAGTGTAGATACGCAGTATTTT. Translation gives CASSWSSGSVDTQYF.

This clonotype turned up a few times. This chain uses TRBV2 with TRBJ1-6; TRBD1 agrees at 8 bases. The V segment lost 5 bases and the J segment 10 bases; nucleotides outside the gene matches: 7. This CDR3 spans 14 amino acids. From germline, CDR1 is SNHLY and CDR2 FYNNEI. The CDR3 here is CASSFQGAPSPLHF. The CDR3, as DNA: TGTGCCAGCAGTTTTCAGGGGGCTCCCTCACCCCTCCACTTT.

The chain is built from TRBV24-1 and TRBJ2-7; 7 bases line up with TRBD1. The CDR3 sequence is 15 residues long. The V gene's germline CDR1 is KGHDR and CDR2 SFDVKD. After removal of 4 bases from V and 2 bases from J, the junction contained 7 bases not matched to a gene. This CDR3 is CATSDARGPTYEQYF. The CDR3 region has the DNA TGTGCCACCAGTGACGCTAGGGGGCCAACCTACGAGCAGTACTTC.

In its sample, this clonotype was seen many times. The chain carries TRBV12-3 or TRBV12-4 and TRBJ1-3; D gene uncertain. The CDR3 is 14 residues long. V was clipped by 4 bases and J by 0 bases, with 7 bases between them. The CDR3 DNA reads TGTGCCAGCAGTTACGGCTTCTCTGGAAACACCATATATTTT. Translated: CASSYGFSGNTIYF.

Details on this clonotype: Possible read error: a much larger clone is one base away. The genes are TRBV20-1 and TRBJ1-1; D remains ambiguous. CDR1 DFQATT and CDR2 SNEGSKA come from the germline V gene (reference sequence). The CDR3 contains 14 residues. The CDR3 DNA follows: TGCAGTGCTAGAGATAGGTATTCGAACACTGAAGCTCTCTTT. Amino acids: CSARDRYSNTEALF.

This sequence joins TRBV18 and TRBJ1-2, with D possibly matching TRBD1 (6 bases). The CDR3 loop spans 16 amino acids. Germline V gene sequence: CDR1 KGHSH, CDR2 LQKENI. The V and J ends lost 1 base and 2 bases respectively, with 14 bases between them. CDR3 nucleotides: TGTGCCAGCTCACCACGGGCAGGGGCAGAGAACTATGGCTACACCTTC. Residues: CASSPRAGAENYGYTF.

This clonotype appeared a few times. The chain links TRBV19 to TRBJ1-4, with D unresolved. V dropped 5 bases and J dropped 5 bases, with 9 bases sitting between them. The germline V gene encodes CDR1 LNHDA and CDR2 SQIVND (reference sequence). The CDR3 extends over 13 amino acids. CDR3 DNA: TGTGCCAGTAGTCGCCCCAGGAATGAAAAACTGTTTTTT. It codes for CASSRPRNEKLFF.

This clonotype was found many times. The chain couples TRBV28 to TRBJ1-2, with TRBD1 matching 10 bases. The V gene's germline CDR1 is MDHEN and CDR2 SYDVKM. Trimming cost V 5 bases and J 3 bases; bases outside gene matches: 3. CDR3 length equals 14 residues. The DNA of the CDR3 is TGTGCCAGCAGTACGACAGGGGGCTACTATGGCTACACCTTC. It encodes CASSTTGGYYGYTF.

This clonotype was seen repeatedly, ten times or more. This chain joins TRBV3-1 and TRBJ1-3; 7 nucleotides align to TRBD1. With 3 bases clipped from V and 2 bases from J, the junction kept 1 base outside the gene matches. Germline CDR1 reads LGHDT; CDR2 reads YNNKEL (reference sequence). The length of the CDR3 is 14 residues. CDR3 region: CASSHGTAGNTIYF. CDR3 bases: TGTGCCAGCAGCCACGGGACAGCTGGAAACACCATATATTTT.

This clonotype appeared a few times. The V call is TRBV6-5, the J call TRBJ1-1; no firm D call. The CDR3 is 15 residues long. Germline V lookup: CDR1 MNHEY, CDR2 SVGAGI. Deletions cut 0 bases from V and 1 base from J, with 9 bases between. CDR3 sequence (DNA): TGTGCCAGCAGTTACTCGAATCGGGGGAACACTGAAGCTTTCTTT. Translation gives CASSYSNRGNTEAFF.

The chain links TRBV20-1 to TRBJ2-7, with D unclear. Trimming stripped 3 bases from V and 0 bases from J, with 6 bases between. CDR3 size: 12 residues. CDR1 DFQATT and CDR2 SNEGSKA come from the germline V gene (reference sequence). The CDR3 DNA sequence: TGCAGTGCTAGCCCAGGCTCCTACGAGCAGTACTTC. This encodes CSASPGSYEQYF.

This clonotype was detected many times. V usage is TRBV5-1 and J usage is TRBJ2-3; D is tentatively TRBD1 or TRBD2 (5 bases each). The CDR3 consists of 14 residues. Germline values: CDR1 SGHRS, CDR2 YFSETQ. V lost 1 base and J lost 3, with 9 bases in between. CDR3 coding DNA: TGCGCCAGCAGCTTGCGGGACCTTACAGATACGCAGTATTTT. This codes for CASSLRDLTDTQYF.

The rearrangement links TRBV30 to TRBJ2-2; tentative D call: TRBD1 (5 bases). This CDR3 has 12 amino acids. Germline V gene lookup returns CDR1 GTSNPN and CDR2 SVGIG (reference sequence). Deletions cut 8 bases from V and 6 bases from J, with 13 bases between. The CDR3 loop is CAINQGSGELFF. For the CDR3, the DNA is TGTGCCATCAACCAGGGCTCCGGGGAGCTGTTTTTT. Drawing the rest from reference TRBV30 and TRBJ2-2, the complete variable domain is SQTIHQWPATLVQPVGSPLSLECTVEGTSNPNLYWYRQAAGRGLQLLFYSVGIGQISSEVPQNLSASRPQDRQFILSSKKLLLSDSGFYLCAINQGSGELFFGEGSRLTVL.

This clonotype was recorded once. The V gene is TRBV5-5, the J gene TRBJ2-2; D tentatively fits TRBD1 or TRBD2 (5 bases each). The CDR3 sequence is 17 residues long. Germline values: CDR1 SGHKS, CDR2 YYEKEE (reference sequence). The germline V and J ends were trimmed by 0 bases and 1 base, with 13 bases remaining between them. The CDR3 here is CASSLAGAIMNTGELFF. In DNA form, the CDR3 reads TGTGCCAGCAGCTTGGCCGGGGCAATAATGAACACCGGGGAGCTGTTTTTT.

The gene calls are TRBV5-5 and TRBJ1-1; D is unclear. The CDR3 consists of 13 residues. Germline V gene sequence: CDR1 SGHKS, CDR2 YYEKEE (reference sequence). V was pared by 4 bases and J by 8 bases, with 15 bases between. CDR3 in DNA: TGTGCCAGCAGCACGGGTGGGGAGTCGGAAGCTTTCTTT. Amino acid sequence: CASSTGGESEAFF.

This clonotype was seen a few times. V is TRBV7-9 and J is TRBJ1-6; possibly TRBD1 for D (5 bases). CDR3 size: 15 residues. Germline-derived CDR1 and CDR2 are SEHNR and FQNEAQ (reference sequence). Trimming shortened V by 1 base and J by 7 bases, and 11 bases separated the two germline ends. In DNA form, the CDR3 reads TGTGCCAGCAGCTTAGGGGGGACGCGGAATTCACCCCTCCACTTT. It translates to CASSLGGTRNSPLHF.

The sample holds many counts of this clonotype. The J gene is TRBJ1-1, the V gene TRBV5-1, with unresolved D. The CDR3 length is 13 residues. Between the trimmed V and J ends, which lost 0 bases and 3 bases, there was a span of 6 bases. Germline V gene data show CDR1 as SGHRS and CDR2 as YFSETQ. The DNA of the CDR3 is TGCGCCAGCAGCTTGGCAGGAGACACTGAAGCTTTCTTT. It specifies CASSLAGDTEAFF.

The chain employs TRBV28 and TRBJ2-4, with 7 bases aligning to TRBD1. The germline V gene has CDR1 MDHEN and CDR2 SYDVKM. Trimming removed 10 bases from V and 10 bases from J; junction bases left unmatched: 19. This CDR3 spans 15 amino acids. CDR3 protein: CATIGTRDRFNIQYF. The CDR3 region has the DNA TGTGCCACCATAGGCACCCGGGACAGATTTAATATTCAGTACTTC.

The sample holds a few counts of this clonotype. CDR3 amino acids: CATSREGNSYEQYF. The CDR3 nucleotides are TGTGCCACCAGCAGAGAAGGGAACTCCTACGAGCAGTACTTC. The rearrangement links TRBV15 to TRBJ2-7, with D hard to call. CDR3 length: 14 residues. V was clipped by 0 bases and J by 0 bases, with 6 bases between them. From germline, CDR1 is LNHNV and CDR2 YYDKDF (reference sequence). Full variable domain (outside the CDR3, taken from reference TRBV15 and TRBJ2-7): DAMVIQNPRYQVTQFGKPVTLSCSQTLNHNVMYWYQQKSSQAPKLLFHYYDKDFNNEADTPDNFQSRRPNTSFCFLDIRSPGLGDTAMYLCATSREGNSYEQYFGPGTRLTVT.

The table lists this clonotype with a few counts. Relative to the germline gene, one junction end is altered; a read error may explain this. This chain uses TRBV5-1 with TRBJ2-1; TRBD2 matches at 11 bases. Germline V gives CDR1 SGHRS, CDR2 YFSETQ. CDR3 size: 18 residues. CDR3 DNA sequence: TGCGCCAGCAGCTTCAGACTAGCGGGACCACCACGAGACAATGAGCAGCTCTTC. It is translated as CASSFRLAGPPRDNEQLF.

The J gene is TRBJ2-3, the V gene TRBV24-1; 12 bases align to TRBD2. V shed 5 bases, J shed 11 bases, and the junction held 10 bases outside the gene matches. The CDR3 runs 15 residues. Germline V gene sequence: CDR1 KGHDR, CDR2 SFDVKD. CDR3 DNA sequence: TGTGCCACCAGTGCGCCGGGACTAGCGGGTGGGGGGCAGTATTTT. Protein sequence: CATSAPGLAGGGQYF.

This clonotype was seen at least ten times. The chain is built from TRBV11-3 and TRBJ1-6; no reliable D call. The V gene lost 2 bases and the J gene lost 4 bases, with 6 bases spanning the gap. The CDR3 extends over 14 amino acids. Germline values: CDR1 SGHNT, CDR2 YENEEA. CDR3 nucleotide sequence: TGTGCCAGCAGCTTACTTCGGTATAATTCACCCCTCCACTTT. Encoded protein: CASSLLRYNSPLHF.

This clonotype was recorded many times. The chain joins TRBV11-3 to TRBJ1-3; the D is unclear. Per the germline V gene, CDR1 is SGHNT and CDR2 is YENEEA. This CDR3 has 15 amino acids. V was clipped by 5 bases and J by 3 bases, with 14 bases between them. The CDR3 sequence: CASSADWELGNTIYF. CDR3 coding DNA: TGTGCCAGCAGCGCGGACTGGGAACTTGGAAACACCATATATTTT. The full variable domain, in which reference TRBV11-3 and TRBJ1-3 provide the parts outside the CDR3, is EAGVVQSPRYKIIEKKQPVAFWCNPISGHNTLYWYLQNLGQGPELLIRYENEEAVDDSQLPKDRFSAERLKGVDSTLKIQPAELGDSAVYLCASSADWELGNTIYFGEGSWLTVV.

This clonotype was detected many times. The rearrangement links TRBV28 to TRBJ1-2; 9 bases line up with TRBD1. V was pared by 6 bases and J by 8 bases, with 16 bases of the junction left unmatched. This CDR3 is 16 amino acids long. Looked up from germline, CDR1 is MDHEN and CDR2 is SYDVKM. The CDR3 DNA reads as TGTGCCAGCAGCCCCCCGGGACAGGGTGTGATCTACGGCTACACCTTC. It encodes CASSPPGQGVIYGYTF.

This clonotype was observed a few times. The V gene is TRBV19, the J gene TRBJ1-5; D possibly corresponds to TRBD1 (5 bases). This CDR3 contains 13 residues. Trimming removed 7 bases at V and 7 bases at J, with 14 bases between. Looked up from germline, CDR1 is LNHDA and CDR2 is SQIVND (reference sequence). The CDR3 DNA follows: TGTGCCAGTACTGGGGACCCATTGCAGCCCCAGCATTTT. Protein sequence: CASTGDPLQPQHF.

In this sample, this clonotype turned up a few times. This chain joins TRBV7-3 and TRBJ2-3; D perhaps matches TRBD2 (6 bases). Trimming removed 4 bases at V and 6 bases at J, with 17 bases between. The CDR3 totals 15 residues. CDR1 is SGHTA, CDR2 FQGTGA, per germline. The CDR3 is CASSSKAGGGDTQYF. In nucleotides, the CDR3 is TGTGCCAGCAGCTCGAAAGCTGGAGGAGGGGATACGCAGTATTTT.

The table lists this clonotype with many counts. This chain joins TRBV20-1 and TRBJ2-1; 12 bases agree with TRBD2. This CDR3 region has 15 residues. Germline trimming cut 5 bases from V and 7 bases from J; bases unmatched to any gene: 9. Germline V gene data show CDR1 as DFQATT and CDR2 as SNEGSKA (reference sequence). The CDR3: CSAHPTSGRSNEQFF. In nucleotides, the CDR3 is TGCAGTGCTCACCCTACTAGCGGGAGGTCAAATGAGCAGTTCTTC.

This clonotype was observed many times. This chain connects TRBV28 to TRBJ2-7, with D unclear. V was cut by 10 bases and J by 0 bases, with 4 bases left in between. The CDR3 sequence is 10 residues long. Germline CDR1 reads MDHEN; CDR2 reads SYDVKM. The CDR3 sequence: CATSSYEQYF. Here the CDR3 DNA reads TGTGCCACCAGCTCCTACGAGCAGTACTTC.